This is a list of T cell receptor beta chains from one sample in a study of technical replicates of blood from several donors. Measured with immunoSEQ multiplex PCR; TCRdb has only the in-frame clones, and not every one. The profile shows about 75,000 clones, 95% to 98% of them singletons. The sequenced material came from T cells isolated from PBMCs. Every receptor here comes from a human donor in good health. CDR3s include the opening cysteine and the closing phenylalanine or tryptophan. The order of the fields is J gene, clone size, CDR3 length, D gene, V gene, CDR3 DNA, CDR3 protein. The D gene is left open where the match is weak. Expanded clones are given a class, and other clones once, few, many or no size at all.

>TRBJ2-5|.|13|TRBD2|TRBV5-1
TGCGCCAGCAGCTTGGACGGGAGGGAGACCCAGTACTTC
CASSLDGRETQYF
>TRBJ2-2|.|16|.|TRBV9
TGTGCCAGCAGCTCCCCGGGAGACTGGAAGGGCGGGGAGCTGTTTTTT
CASSSPGDWKGGELFF
>TRBJ1-2|.|14|TRBD1|TRBV6-5
TGTGCCAGCAGTTATAGCAGGGGGACCTATGGCTACACCTTC
CASSYSRGTYGYTF
>TRBJ1-2|.|15|.|TRBV28
TGTGCCAGCAGTCAACTTCCCCGGGACACCCATGGCTACACCTTC
CASSQLPRDTHGYTF
>TRBJ2-1|.|13|.|TRBV7-3
TGTGCCAGCAGCTTAGGACATTACAATGAGCAGTTCTTC
CASSLGHYNEQFF
>TRBJ1-1|.|16|.|TRBV18
TGTGCCAGCTCACCACCGAACGCCAGGGGCGTCTCTGAAGCTTTCTTT
CASSPPNARGVSEAFF
>TRBJ2-7|.|14|.|TRBV27
TGTGCCAGCAGTCAAGAGCGACTTGCCTACGAGCAGTACTTC
CASSQERLAYEQYF
>TRBJ2-7|.|12|.|TRBV6-1
TGTGCCAGCCTAGGCTCATACTACGAGCAGTACTTC
CASLGSYYEQYF
>TRBJ2-7|.|14|TRBD1|TRBV9
TGTGCCAGCAGCGTCTCACAGGGGCCTTACGAGCAGTACTTC
CASSVSQGPYEQYF
>TRBJ2-2|.|15|.|TRBV2
TGTGCCAGCAGTGAAGGCGGACAGATATTTGGGGAGCTGTTTTTT
CASSEGGQIFGELFF
>TRBJ1-4|.|15|.|TRBV27
TGTGCCAGCAGTTCGTTTTCAGGCAAAGGAGAAAAACTGTTTTTT
CASSSFSGKGEKLFF
>TRBJ2-5|.|17|TRBD2|TRBV7-8
TGTGCCAGCAGCTTAGGGACTAGCGGGAGATTTCGAGAGACCCAGTACTTC
CASSLGTSGRFRETQYF
>TRBJ2-1|once|13|.|TRBV27
TGTGCCAGCAGTTTCGCAGGGCGAAATGAGCAGTTCTTC
CASSFAGRNEQFF
>TRBJ2-7|.|16|.|TRBV4-2
TGTGCCAGCAGCCCAGATGGGACTTCGGAAGTGGGCGAGCAGTACTTC
CASSPDGTSEVGEQYF
>TRBJ2-7|.|14|.|TRBV5-1
TGCGCCAGCAGCTTGGGACCAGACACCTACGAGCAGTACTTC
CASSLGPDTYEQYF
>TRBJ1-1|.|12|TRBD1|TRBV7-2
TGTGCCAGCAGCCTTCAGGGGGCTGAAGCTTTCTTT
CASSLQGAEAFF
>TRBJ2-7|.|14|TRBD2|TRBV5-6
TGTGCCAGCAGCTTGGGACTAGCTGTTGTCGAGCAGTACTTC
CASSLGLAVVEQYF
>TRBJ1-1|.|14|.|TRBV4-3
TGCGCCAGCAGCCAAGATCAGGGGAACACTGAAGCTTTCTTT
CASSQDQGNTEAFF
>TRBJ2-5|.|18|TRBD1|TRBV11-2
TGTGCCAGCAGCTTAGATCAGAGGACAGGAACGAGACGGGAGACCCAGTACTTC
CASSLDQRTGTRRETQYF
>TRBJ2-2|.|15|TRBD1|TRBV19
TGTGCCAGTATGAGTAGACAGGGCCCAACCGGGGAGCTGTTTTTT
CASMSRQGPTGELFF